A single sample is the source of the 25 T cell receptor beta chains below, sequenced in a study of T cells in Graves' hyperthyroidism and ophthalmopathy. TCR beta CDR3 regions were amplified from RNA transcripts. First-round RT-PCR of the TCR CDR3 relied on the HTBI primer set. TCRdb re-called the multiplex PCR reads through MiXCR, storing one row per CDR3 protein. The table lists about 560,000 distinct CDR3 sequences, 40% to 55% of them singletons, with 8% to 8.5% in the top ten. Sequencing used peripheral blood or thyroid tissue (not recorded which). These TCRs come from a woman between 18 and 29 years old with Graves' hyperthyroidism.

The sample holds many counts of this clonotype. The chain employs TRBV7-3 and TRBJ1-1; D is uncertain. In germline, CDR1 is SGHTA, CDR2 FQGTGA. Trimming pared 3 bases from V and 1 base from J, leaving 6 bases between. The CDR3 length is 13 residues. The CDR3 region is CASSFTRNTEAFF. CDR3 bases: TGTGCCAGCAGCTTCACGAGGAACACTGAAGCTTTCTTT.

The chain uses TRBV9 and TRBJ1-6; D is perhaps TRBD1 (6 bases). From germline, CDR1 is SGDLS and CDR2 YYNGEE. The CDR3 spans 14 residues. With 7 bases removed from V and 4 bases from J, the gap between germline ends came to 12 bases. The CDR3 DNA reads as TGTGCCAGCGTCCAGGGGCCGTATAATTCACCCCTCCACTTT. Its protein is CASVQGPYNSPLHF.

The chain couples TRBV20-1 to TRBJ2-7, with unresolved D. The CDR3 runs to 13 residues. Germline V gene sequence: CDR1 DFQATT, CDR2 SNEGSKA (reference sequence). The V end was cut by 3 bases, the J end by 7 bases, with 16 bases between. The CDR3: CSARAVPYNEQYF. CDR3 DNA: TGCAGTGCTAGGGCTGTCCCTTACAATGAGCAGTACTTC.

The CDR3 spells CASSITYNPGLAGGPYEQYF. CDR3 DNA: TGTGCCAGCAGCATCACCTATAACCCGGGGCTAGCGGGAGGGCCCTACGAGCAGTACTTC. The rearrangement links TRBV2 to TRBJ2-7, with 12 bases aligning to TRBD2. V shed 6 bases and J 2 bases; nucleotides not matched to a gene: 20. CDR3 length: 20 residues. The germline CDR1 and CDR2 sequences are SNHLY and FYNNEI.

The chain combines TRBV7-9 with TRBJ2-5; TRBD2 matches at 7 bases. The CDR3 extends over 21 amino acids. The germline CDR1 and CDR2 sequences are SEHNR and FQNEAQ (reference sequence). Trimming took 8 bases from V and 1 from J; bases not matched to a gene: 28. DNA of the CDR3: TGTGCCAGCTATAAGCGGGAATCACGACGGATAGGGTTCCGACTCCAAGAGACCCAGTACTTC. It encodes CASYKRESRRIGFRLQETQYF.

Only a few counts were recorded for this clonotype. The rearrangement joins TRBV19 to TRBJ1-2; D gene uncertain. With 6 bases removed from V and 2 bases from J, the gap between germline ends came to 13 bases. Germline V lookup: CDR1 LNHDA, CDR2 SQIVND (reference sequence). This CDR3 is built from 14 residues. CDR3 coding DNA: TGTGCCAGTAGCAAACCTCGTCGCAACTATGGCTACACCTTC. Translation: CASSKPRRNYGYTF. The entire variable domain, with the rest obtained from reference TRBV19 and TRBJ1-2, is as follows: DGGITQSPKYLFRKEGQNVTLSCEQNLNHDAMYWYRQDPGQGLRLIYYSQIVNDFQKGDIAEGYSVSREKKESFPLTVTSAQKNPTAFYLCASSKPRRNYGYTFGSGTRLTVV.

Concerning this clonotype itself: No conserved phenylalanine or tryptophan is present at the end of the CDR3, so a read error is the likely explanation. V is TRBV9 and J is TRBJ1-2; D unclear. This CDR3 is built from 13 residues. V was shortened by 4 bases and J by 0 bases, with 7 bases between the two germline ends. The germline CDR1 and CDR2 sequences are SGDLS and YYNGEE. Written as DNA, the CDR3 is TGTGCCAGCAGCCAACTCGCTAACTATGGCTACACCCTC. It yields the protein CASSQLANYGYTL.

CDR3 in amino acids: CARDGTALGHYGYTF. The CDR3, as DNA: TGTGCTAGAGATGGGACGGCCCTCGGTCACTATGGCTACACCTTC. The chain links TRBV2 to TRBJ1-2; maybe TRBD1 (5 bases). The CDR3 runs 15 residues. Germline CDR1 is SNHLY and CDR2 is FYNNEI.

As to this clonotype: The germline gene is not matched at one end of the junction; a read error may be the cause. This chain connects TRBV7-3 to TRBJ1-1; 7 bases match TRBD1. This CDR3 spans 14 amino acids. Germline loops: CDR1 SGHTA, CDR2 FQGTGA. CDR3: CASSLGQPAAEALF. CDR3 in DNA: TGTGCCAGCAGCTTGGGACAGCCCGCGGCTGAAGCTCTCTTT.

This clonotype was seen repeatedly, ten times or more. The chain joins TRBV25-1 to TRBJ2-7, with 8 bases fitting TRBD1. Germline assignment: CDR1 MGHDK and CDR2 SYGVNS. V lost 6 bases to trimming and J lost 0 bases; unmatched junction nucleotides: 7. The CDR3 contains 15 residues. The CDR3 DNA is TGTGCCAGCAGCAAGACAGGGGCAAACTCCTACGAGCAGTACTTC. This encodes CASSKTGANSYEQYF.

This chain uses TRBV12-3 or TRBV12-4 with TRBJ2-7; perhaps TRBD1 as D (7 bases). Trimming stripped 6 bases from V and 7 bases from J, with 19 bases between. The CDR3 covers 14 residues. The DNA for the CDR3 is TGTGCCAGCAGCCTGGGAGTGCAGGGGGGTGAGCAGTACTTC. Translation: CASSLGVQGGEQYF.

The V and J genes are TRBV7-9 and TRBJ2-1; 16 bases map to TRBD2. The V and J ends lost 5 bases and 7 bases, in that order; junction bases with no gene match: 11. The germline V gene has CDR1 SEHNR and CDR2 FQNEAQ (reference sequence). The CDR3 spans 18 residues. The CDR3 loop reads CASSPIGTSGRANNEQFF. DNA of the CDR3: TGTGCCAGCAGCCCCATCGGGACTAGCGGGAGGGCCAATAATGAGCAGTTCTTC.

To note about this clonotype: At one end, the junction sequence differs from germline, possibly due to a read error. This chain joins TRBV7-2 and TRBJ1-5; the match to TRBD1 covers 7 bases. This CDR3 has 15 residues. Per the germline V gene, CDR1 is SGHTA and CDR2 is FQGNSA. CDR3 sequence: CASSQDTAGGQPQHF. The CDR3, as DNA: TGCGCCAGCAGCCAAGATACGGCAGGGGGACAGCCCCAGCATTTT.

The CDR3 sequence is CASSLNRPDTEKLFF. For the CDR3, the DNA is TGTGCCAGCAGCTTAAATCGGCCCGACACTGAAAAACTGTTTTTT. The V and J genes are TRBV7-9 and TRBJ1-4; D is undetermined. The V and J ends lost 2 bases and 7 bases respectively, with 14 bases between them. The CDR3 extends over 15 amino acids. CDR1 is SEHNR and CDR2 is FQNEAQ in the germline V gene (reference sequence).

The chain couples TRBV5-5 to TRBJ2-7; 10 bases are shared with TRBD2. This CDR3 region has 15 residues. CDR1 is SGHKS, CDR2 YYEKEE, per germline (reference sequence). With 2 bases clipped from V and 4 bases from J, the junction kept 6 bases outside the gene matches. The CDR3 loop reads CASSFPGLAIYEQYF. For the CDR3, the DNA is TGTGCCAGCAGCTTCCCGGGACTAGCGATTTACGAGCAGTACTTC.

This clonotype was seen at least ten times. The rearrangement uses TRBV6-1 and TRBJ1-2, with 9 bases identical to TRBD1. V lost 6 bases, J lost 3 bases, and 2 bases stayed unmatched. Germline V gene data show CDR1 as MNHNS and CDR2 as SASEGT. This CDR3 has 13 residues. CDR3 in DNA: TGTGCCAGCAGCGGACAGGGGCACTATGGCTACACCTTC. It translates to CASSGQGHYGYTF.

This clonotype showed up just once. This chain joins TRBV29-1 and TRBJ1-2; D is perhaps TRBD1 (5 bases). The length of the CDR3 is 12 residues. CDR1 and CDR2 from the germline V gene are SQVTM and ANQGSEA. The V end was cut by 8 bases, the J end by 4 bases, with 14 bases between. The CDR3 region is CSFQGEGYGYTF. The DNA of the CDR3 is TGCAGCTTCCAGGGAGAAGGCTATGGCTACACCTTC. Complete variable domain (other parts from reference TRBV29-1 and TRBJ1-2): SAVISQKPSRDICQRGTSLTIQCQVDSQVTMMFWYRQQPGQSLTLIATANQGSEATYESGFVIDKFPISRPNLTFSTLTVSNMSPEDSSIYLCSFQGEGYGYTFGSGTRLTVV.

Concerning this clonotype itself: Being one base from a much bigger clone, this may be a read error. This sequence joins TRBV7-3 and TRBJ2-7; perhaps TRBD1 as D (6 bases). The CDR3 runs 14 residues. CDR1 is SGHTA and CDR2 is FQGTGA in the germline V gene. The CDR3, as DNA: TGTGCCAGCAGCTTAGGGGGCGGACGGTACGGGCAGTACTTC. Its protein product is CASSLGGGRYGQYF.

The chain uses TRBV25-1 and TRBJ2-7; tentative D call: TRBD1 (6 bases). Deletions cut 8 bases from V and 0 bases from J, with 11 bases between. Germline assignment: CDR1 MGHDK and CDR2 SYGVNS. The length of the CDR3 is 13 residues. CDR3 protein: CASQGRSSYEQYF. The CDR3 DNA sequence: TGTGCCAGCCAGGGGCGGAGCTCCTACGAGCAGTACTTC.

In regard to this clonotype: At one of its ends the junction is not consistent with the germline gene, which may arise from a read error. The chain couples TRBV4-1 to TRBJ1-5, with a weak D call TRBD1 (5 bases). Germline-derived CDR1 and CDR2 are MGHRA and YSYEKL. The CDR3 totals 15 residues. CDR3 residues: CASSEIGTAGSPQHF. The CDR3 bases are TGTGCCAGCAGTGAAATCGGGACGGCGGGGTCCCCCCAGCATTTT.

This clonotype occurred many times. V is TRBV5-1 and J is TRBJ1-2; D is ambiguous. Trimming cost V 4 bases and J 0 bases, with 7 bases left between them. Germline lookup yields CDR1 SGHRS and CDR2 YFSETQ. The CDR3 totals 13 residues. This CDR3 reads CASSHGTNYGYTF. The CDR3 nucleotides read TGCGCCAGCAGCCACGGGACTAACTATGGCTACACCTTC.

This clonotype showed up just once. Sequence at one end of the junction differs from germline and may be a read error. The chain is built from TRBV7-9 and TRBJ1-5, with 8 bases that match TRBD1. CDR3 length: 15 residues. Germline V gives CDR1 SEHNR, CDR2 FQNEAQ (reference sequence). DNA for the CDR3: TGCGCCAGCAGCCAGTCGACAGGGGACGGTCAGCCCCAGCATTTT. Its protein product is CASSQSTGDGQPQHF.

About this clonotype: One base away lies a much larger clone, so this may be a sequencing read error. Written as DNA, the CDR3 is TGTGCCAGCAGCCCCCATGTTAACCGGCACGAGCAGTACTTC. Translated: CASSPHVNRHEQYF. The rearrangement links TRBV7-8 to TRBJ2-7; D unclear. This CDR3 has 14 residues. The V end was cut by 5 bases, the J end by 5 bases, with 16 bases between. Germline V gene data show CDR1 as SGHVS and CDR2 as FQNEAQ. The complete variable domain, with remaining parts taken from reference TRBV7-8 and TRBJ2-7, reads GAGVSQSPRYKVAKRGQDVALRCDPISGHVSLFWYQQALGQGPEFLTYFQNEAQLDKSGLPSDRFFAERPEGSVSTLKIQRTQQEDSAVYLCASSPHVNRHEQYFGPGTRLTVT.

The rearrangement links TRBV7-9 to TRBJ2-5; no clear D. The ends were cut back, 5 bases at V and 5 bases at J, with 15 bases in the middle. CDR1 is SEHNR and CDR2 is FQNEAQ in the germline V gene (reference sequence). The CDR3 spans 14 residues. CDR3 region: CASSPGLPEETQYF. The CDR3 DNA follows: TGTGCCAGCAGCCCCGGGCTCCCGGAGGAGACCCAGTACTTC.

The chain carries TRBV7-2 and TRBJ2-7; 10 bases fit TRBD2. With V trimmed by 3 bases and J by 3 bases, 5 bases remained unmatched. CDR1 is SGHTA, CDR2 FQGNSA, per germline. This CDR3 region has 15 residues. CDR3 in DNA: TGTGCCAGCAGCTTTACTAGCGGGATAAACTACGAGCAGTACTTC. As protein: CASSFTSGINYEQYF.